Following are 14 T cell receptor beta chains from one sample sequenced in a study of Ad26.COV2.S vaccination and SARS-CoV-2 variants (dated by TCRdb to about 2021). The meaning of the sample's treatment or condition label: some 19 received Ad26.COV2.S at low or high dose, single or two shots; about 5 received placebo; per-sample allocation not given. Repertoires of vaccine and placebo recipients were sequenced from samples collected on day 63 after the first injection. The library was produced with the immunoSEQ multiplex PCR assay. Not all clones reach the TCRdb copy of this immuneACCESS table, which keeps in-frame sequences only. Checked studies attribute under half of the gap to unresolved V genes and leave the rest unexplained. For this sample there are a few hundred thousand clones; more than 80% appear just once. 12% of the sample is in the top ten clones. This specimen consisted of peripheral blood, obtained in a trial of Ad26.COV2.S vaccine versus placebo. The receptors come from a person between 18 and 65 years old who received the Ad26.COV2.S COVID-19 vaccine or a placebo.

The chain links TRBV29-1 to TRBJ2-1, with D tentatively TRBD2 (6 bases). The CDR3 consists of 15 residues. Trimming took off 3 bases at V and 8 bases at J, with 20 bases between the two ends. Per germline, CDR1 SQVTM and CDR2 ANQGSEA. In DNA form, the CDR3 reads TGCAGCGTTGACGGGAGTGGGGCTTTCGTCGATGAGCAGTTCTTC. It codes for CSVDGSGAFVDEQFF.

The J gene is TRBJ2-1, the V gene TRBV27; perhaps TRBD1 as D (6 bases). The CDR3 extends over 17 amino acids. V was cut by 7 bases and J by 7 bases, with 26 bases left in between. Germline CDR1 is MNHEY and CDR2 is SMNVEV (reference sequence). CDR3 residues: CASKLLGLGGNWNEQFF. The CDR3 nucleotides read TGTGCCAGCAAGTTGTTGGGGCTAGGGGGAAATTGGAATGAGCAGTTCTTC.

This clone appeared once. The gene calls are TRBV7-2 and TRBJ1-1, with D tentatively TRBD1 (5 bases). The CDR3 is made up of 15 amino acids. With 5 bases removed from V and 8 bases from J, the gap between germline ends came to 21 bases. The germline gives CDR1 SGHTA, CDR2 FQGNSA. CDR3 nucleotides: TGTGCCAGCAGCCCCCCTAATGGGGGAGGGTTAGAAGCTTTCTTT. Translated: CASSPPNGGGLEAFF.

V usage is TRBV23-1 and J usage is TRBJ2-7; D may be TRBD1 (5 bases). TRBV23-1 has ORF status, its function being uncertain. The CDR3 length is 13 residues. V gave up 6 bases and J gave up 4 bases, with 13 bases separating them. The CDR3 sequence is CASSRIPGYEQYF. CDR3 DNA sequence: TGCGCCAGCAGCCGAATACCAGGGTACGAGCAGTACTTC.

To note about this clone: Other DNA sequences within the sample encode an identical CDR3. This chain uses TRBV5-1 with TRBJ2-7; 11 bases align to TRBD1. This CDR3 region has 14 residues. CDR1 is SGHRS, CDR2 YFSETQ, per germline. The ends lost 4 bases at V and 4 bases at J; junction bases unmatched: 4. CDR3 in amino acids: CASSPGQGAYEQYF. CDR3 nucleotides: TGCGCCAGCAGCCCCGGACAGGGGGCGTACGAGCAGTACTTC.

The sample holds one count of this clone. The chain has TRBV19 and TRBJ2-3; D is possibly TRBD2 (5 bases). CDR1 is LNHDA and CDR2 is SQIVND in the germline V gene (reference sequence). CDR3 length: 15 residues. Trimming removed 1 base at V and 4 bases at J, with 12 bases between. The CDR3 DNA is TGTGCCAGTAGTATAGGGCTAGCCAGCGCAGATACGCAGTATTTT. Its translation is CASSIGLASADTQYF.

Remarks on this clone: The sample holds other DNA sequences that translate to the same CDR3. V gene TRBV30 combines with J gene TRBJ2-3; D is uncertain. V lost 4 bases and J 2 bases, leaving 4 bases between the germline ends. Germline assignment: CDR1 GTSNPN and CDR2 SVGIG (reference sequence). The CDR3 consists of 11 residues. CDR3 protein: CAWTSTDTQYF. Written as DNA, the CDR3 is TGTGCCTGGACTTCCACAGATACGCAGTATTTT.

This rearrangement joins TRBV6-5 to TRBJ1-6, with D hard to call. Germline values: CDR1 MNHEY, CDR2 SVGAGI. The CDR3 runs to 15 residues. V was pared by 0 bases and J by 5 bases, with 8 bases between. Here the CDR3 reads CASSYSSGNNSPLHF. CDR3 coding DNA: TGTGCCAGCAGTTACTCTTCCGGGAATAATTCACCCCTCCACTTT.

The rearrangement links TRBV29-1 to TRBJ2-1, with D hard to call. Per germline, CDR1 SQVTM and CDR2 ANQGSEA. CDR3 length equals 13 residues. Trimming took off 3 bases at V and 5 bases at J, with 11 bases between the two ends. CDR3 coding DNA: TGCAGCGTTGAGGTCGAGACAAACAATGAGCAGTTCTTC. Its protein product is CSVEVETNNEQFF.

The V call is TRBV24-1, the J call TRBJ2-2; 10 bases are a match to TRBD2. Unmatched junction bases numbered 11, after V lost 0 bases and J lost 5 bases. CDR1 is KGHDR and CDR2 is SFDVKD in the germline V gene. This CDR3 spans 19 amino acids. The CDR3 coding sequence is TGTGCCACCAGTGATTTGGCCCCAGATAGCGGGAGGTTTACCGGGGAGCTGTTTTTT. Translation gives CATSDLAPDSGRFTGELFF.

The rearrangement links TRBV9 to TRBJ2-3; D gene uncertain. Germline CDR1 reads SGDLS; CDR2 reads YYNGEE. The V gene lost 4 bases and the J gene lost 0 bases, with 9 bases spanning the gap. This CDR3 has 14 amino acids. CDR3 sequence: CASSPRGSTDTQYF. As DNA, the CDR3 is TGTGCCAGCAGCCCACGCGGCAGCACAGATACGCAGTATTTT.

The CDR3, as DNA: TGTGCCTGGAGTAGGCAGGTGAACACTGAAGCTTTCTTT. It yields the protein CAWSRQVNTEAFF. This sequence joins TRBV30 and TRBJ1-1, with D hard to call. With 2 bases removed from V and 0 bases from J, the gap between germline ends came to 7 bases. CDR3 length equals 13 residues. Germline V gene sequence: CDR1 GTSNPN, CDR2 SVGIG (reference sequence). Complete variable domain (other parts from reference TRBV30 and TRBJ1-1): SQTIHQWPATLVQPVGSPLSLECTVEGTSNPNLYWYRQAAGRGLQLLFYSVGIGQISSEVPQNLSASRPQDRQFILSSKKLLLSDSGFYLCAWSRQVNTEAFFGQGTRLTVV.

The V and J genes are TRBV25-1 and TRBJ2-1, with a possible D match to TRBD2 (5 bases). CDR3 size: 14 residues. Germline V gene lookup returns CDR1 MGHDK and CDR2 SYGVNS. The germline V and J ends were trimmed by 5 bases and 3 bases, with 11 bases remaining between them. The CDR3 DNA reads TGTGCCAGCAGTTATTCGGGGAACTACAATGAGCAGTTCTTC. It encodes CASSYSGNYNEQFF.

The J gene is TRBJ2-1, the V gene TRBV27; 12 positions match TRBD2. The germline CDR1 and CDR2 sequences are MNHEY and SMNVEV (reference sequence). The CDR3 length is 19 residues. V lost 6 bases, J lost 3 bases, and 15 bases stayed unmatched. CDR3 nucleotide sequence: TGTGCCAGCAGACCTCTCTGGGCTAGCGGGAGGGTGGTCTACAATGAGCAGTTCTTC. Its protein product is CASRPLWASGRVVYNEQFF.